Listed here are 29 T cell receptor beta chains from one sample, sequenced in a study of cytomegalovirus exposure and HLA in healthy donors (dated by TCRdb to 2015 to 2018). The library was made by the immunoSEQ multiplex PCR assay. For the multiplex PCR, a mixture combining 60 forward primers for TCR Vbeta segments and 13 reverse primers for TCR Jbeta segments was used. TCRdb holds this immuneACCESS table with in-frame rearrangements only. Some clones are missing; in checked studies, unresolved V genes explain under half, and the rest has no known cause. The sample table lists around 140,000 clones, about 70% of them with a count of one. The ten largest clones add up to 2.4% of the sample. The specimen sequenced was PBMCs. The origin of the receptors is a woman aged 40 to 50 in good health and CMV-seronegative.

With respect to this clone: At one boundary the junction diverges from the germline segment, which might be a read error. The chain joins TRBV7-9 to TRBJ1-4, with D hard to call. The germline V gene encodes CDR1 SEHNR and CDR2 FQNEAQ (reference sequence). This CDR3 is built from 14 residues. DNA for the CDR3: TGTGCCAGCCGTCGGGGATCCACTAATGAAGAACTGTTTTTT. Translating it yields CASRRGSTNEELFF.

The genes are TRBV7-2 and TRBJ1-5; possible D gene TRBD1, 5 bases. V lost 5 bases and J lost 1, with 9 bases in between. The CDR3 consists of 14 residues. Per the germline V gene, CDR1 is SGHTA and CDR2 is FQGNSA. The CDR3 is CASSPDRSNQPQHF. CDR3 nucleotide sequence: TGTGCCAGCAGCCCCGACAGAAGCAATCAGCCCCAGCATTTT.

The V and J genes are TRBV5-1 and TRBJ1-5; 7 positions match TRBD1. The V segment lost 4 bases and the J segment 2 bases; nucleotides outside the gene matches: 3. This CDR3 spans 14 amino acids. In germline, CDR1 is SGHRS, CDR2 YFSETQ. This chain's CDR3 is CASSQTGGNQPQHF. Written as DNA, the CDR3 is TGCGCCAGCAGCCAAACAGGGGGCAATCAGCCCCAGCATTTT.

The table lists this clone with a few counts. The rearrangement links TRBV5-8 to TRBJ1-2; TRBD1 matches 9 bases. Unmatched junction bases numbered 1, after V lost 2 bases and J lost 2 bases. The CDR3 is made up of 14 amino acids. Germline V gene lookup returns CDR1 SGHTS and CDR2 YDEGEE. The DNA of the CDR3 is TGTGCCAGCAGCTTAGACAGGGGGAACTATGGCTACACCTTC. Its protein is CASSLDRGNYGYTF.

The chain recombines TRBV6-5 with TRBJ1-2; D is ambiguous. The CDR3 runs 13 residues. Trimming took 5 bases from V and 4 from J, leaving 11 bases between them. Germline CDR1 is MNHEY and CDR2 is SVGAGI. The CDR3 coding sequence is TGTGCCAGCAGTACCCCGGGAGTCTATGGCTACACCTTC. Encoded protein: CASSTPGVYGYTF.

The chain employs TRBV6-1 and TRBJ2-1; 7 bases are a match to TRBD1. V lost 6 bases and J lost 0; bases outside the gene matches: 5. The CDR3 covers 15 residues. The V gene's germline CDR1 is MNHNS and CDR2 SASEGT. CDR3 coding DNA: TGTGCCAGCAGCTTCCGGGACAGCTCCTACAATGAGCAGTTCTTC. Protein: CASSFRDSSYNEQFF.

The V and J genes are TRBV10-1 and TRBJ1-2; maybe TRBD1 (6 bases). With 6 bases removed from V and 8 bases from J, the gap between germline ends came to 19 bases. The CDR3 runs 14 residues. CDR1 is WNHNN and CDR2 is SYGVQD in the germline V gene (reference sequence). The CDR3 bases are TGCGCCAGCAGACGGGCCAGGGGCATGCGGGGCTACACCTTC. Amino acid sequence: CASRRARGMRGYTF.

The chain links TRBV7-2 to TRBJ2-2; 9 bases are a match to TRBD2. The CDR3 is 15 amino acids. Germline V gives CDR1 SGHTA, CDR2 FQGNSA. Unmatched junction bases numbered 7, after V lost 5 bases and J lost 6 bases. CDR3 nucleotide sequence: TGTGCCAGCAGCCGCGGGGGGGCGGATCCCGGGGAGCTGTTTTTT. Translated, it gives CASSRGGADPGELFF.

The rearrangement joins TRBV19 to TRBJ1-1; tentatively, D is TRBD1 (6 bases). Germline V lookup: CDR1 LNHDA, CDR2 SQIVND (reference sequence). This CDR3 comprises 14 residues. Between the trimmed V and J ends, which lost 1 base and 4 bases, there was a span of 10 bases. CDR3 residues: CASSIGTDSTEAFF. The CDR3, as DNA: TGTGCCAGTAGTATAGGGACAGATTCCACTGAAGCTTTCTTT.

The chain uses TRBV6-5 and TRBJ2-5; D possibly corresponds to TRBD2 (7 bases). The V end was cut by 2 bases, the J end by 5 bases, with 9 bases between. The CDR3 has 13 residues. Germline CDR1 MNHEY, CDR2 SVGAGI. The CDR3 loop reads CASSYEGGETQYF. The CDR3 nucleotides read TGTGCCAGCAGTTACGAGGGGGGGGAGACCCAGTACTTC.

This sequence joins TRBV28 and TRBJ1-1; D may be TRBD1 (6 bases). Germline lookup yields CDR1 MDHEN and CDR2 SYDVKM. The ends were cut back, 5 bases at V and 1 base at J, with 14 bases in the middle. The CDR3 is 15 amino acids. The chain's CDR3 is CASSPYRAGNTEAFF. The CDR3 DNA follows: TGTGCCAGCAGTCCATACAGGGCCGGGAACACTGAAGCTTTCTTT.

Regarding this clone: One end of the junction does not line up with germline, which may come from a read error. The CDR3 here is CASRYSSGGGYNEQFF. CDR3 DNA: TGTGCCAGCAGATACTCTAGCGGGGGGGGCTACAATGAGCAGTTCTTC. The V gene is TRBV6-5, the J gene TRBJ2-1; 12 bases are a match to TRBD2. CDR1 is MNHEY, CDR2 SVGAGI, per germline. The CDR3 length is 16 residues.

J is TRBJ1-1 and V is TRBV5-4; tentatively, D is TRBD1 (6 bases). Trimming removed 2 bases from V and 3 bases from J, with 17 bases in between. The CDR3 has 16 amino acids. Looked up from germline, CDR1 is SGHNT and CDR2 is YYREEE (reference sequence). The CDR3 spells CASSFTTTGRDTEAFF. The CDR3 nucleotides read TGTGCCAGCAGCTTTACGACTACAGGGAGGGACACTGAAGCTTTCTTT.

This clone was observed a handful of times. The chain couples TRBV7-6 to TRBJ2-5; D unclear. This CDR3 is 13 amino acids long. Germline CDR1 is SGHVS and CDR2 is FNYEAQ. With 2 bases removed from V and 4 bases from J, the gap between germline ends came to 8 bases. CDR3 coding DNA: TGTGCCAGCAGCTTATACCGCGGAGAGACCCAGTACTTC. This translates into CASSLYRGETQYF. Together with reference TRBV7-6 and TRBJ2-5, the CDR3 gives the full variable domain: GAGVSQSPRYKVTKRGQDVALRCDPISGHVSLYWYRQALGQGPEFLTYFNYEAQQDKSGLPNDRFSAERPEGSISTLTIQRTEQRDSAMYRCASSLYRGETQYFGPGTRLLVL.

This clone was observed once. J is TRBJ1-4 and V is TRBV27; a possible D gene is TRBD1 (6 bases). With 5 bases removed from V and 4 bases from J, the gap between germline ends came to 17 bases. This CDR3 region has 16 residues. In germline, CDR1 is MNHEY, CDR2 SMNVEV (reference sequence). CDR3 protein: CASSQRSGQHNEKLFF. CDR3 in DNA: TGTGCCAGCAGTCAACGATCGGGACAACATAATGAAAAACTGTTTTTT.

About this clone: At one boundary the junction diverges from the germline segment, which might be a read error. The rearrangement links TRBV9 to TRBJ1-2; 9 nucleotides align to TRBD1. The CDR3 contains 15 residues. Germline-derived CDR1 and CDR2 are SGDLS and YYNGEE. The CDR3 spells CASSVGDRVSDGSTF. The CDR3 DNA follows: TGTGCCAGCAGCGTTGGGGACAGGGTTAGTGATGGCTCCACCTTC.

The chain couples TRBV7-9 to TRBJ1-1; D is perhaps TRBD1 (5 bases). The CDR3 contains 15 residues. CDR1 and CDR2 from the germline V gene are SEHNR and FQNEAQ (reference sequence). With 5 bases removed from V and 0 bases from J, the gap between germline ends came to 13 bases. The chain's CDR3 is CASSQGPGMNTEAFF. CDR3 nucleotides: TGTGCCAGCAGCCAAGGACCAGGGATGAACACTGAAGCTTTCTTT.

This clone was seen a single time. V usage is TRBV5-4 and J usage is TRBJ1-2, with D perhaps TRBD1 (6 bases). The CDR3 has 14 amino acids. Germline V CDR1 and CDR2: SGHNT, YYREEE (reference sequence). V was shortened by 4 bases and J by 2 bases, with 12 bases between the two germline ends. The CDR3 region is CASSPQGRNYGYTF. The CDR3 region has the DNA TGTGCCAGCAGCCCACAGGGTAGGAACTATGGCTACACCTTC.

The chain is built from TRBV5-1 and TRBJ2-7, with a possible D match to TRBD2 (5 bases). Germline V gene lookup returns CDR1 SGHRS and CDR2 YFSETQ. V dropped 5 bases and J dropped 0 bases, with 12 bases sitting between them. The CDR3 covers 14 residues. In DNA, the CDR3 is TGCGCCAGCAGGTTATTGGCGGGCTCCTACGAGCAGTACTTC. This translates into CASRLLAGSYEQYF.

This clone occurred a few times. The genes are TRBV7-6 and TRBJ2-2; 11 bases agree with TRBD2. CDR1 is SGHVS and CDR2 is FNYEAQ in the germline V gene. The CDR3 is 16 amino acids. Trimming cost V 0 bases and J 6 bases; bases outside gene matches: 3. The CDR3 DNA reads TGTGCCAGCAGCTTAGCGACTAGCGGGGTCCCCGGGGAGCTGTTTTTT. Encoded protein: CASSLATSGVPGELFF.

The rearrangement joins TRBV18 to TRBJ1-3; 7 nucleotides match TRBD1. The germline V gene has CDR1 KGHSH and CDR2 LQKENI. Losses at the gene ends were 1 base for V and 3 bases for J; bases not matched to a gene: 3. The CDR3 runs 15 residues. CDR3 DNA: TGTGCCAGCTCACCACGGACAGGAGATGGAAACACCATATATTTT. This codes for CASSPRTGDGNTIYF.

The chain has TRBV19 and TRBJ2-7; 9 bases match TRBD2. With 0 bases clipped from V and 3 bases from J, the junction kept 3 bases outside the gene matches. The germline V gene encodes CDR1 LNHDA and CDR2 SQIVND (reference sequence). This CDR3 comprises 15 residues. This chain's CDR3 is CASSIELAGFYEQYF. For the CDR3, the DNA is TGTGCCAGTAGTATAGAGCTAGCGGGGTTCTACGAGCAGTACTTC.

The chain combines TRBV6-1 with TRBJ2-3; D is perhaps TRBD1 (5 bases). This CDR3 comprises 12 residues. V lost 5 bases and J lost 4, with 7 bases in between. In germline, CDR1 is MNHNS, CDR2 SASEGT. CDR3 bases: TGTGCCAGCAGTATCAGGGCAGATACGCAGTATTTT. Amino acids: CASSIRADTQYF.

This clone occurred once. The J gene is TRBJ2-1, the V gene TRBV16; 10 bases line up with TRBD2. The CDR3 is 16 amino acids. The germline V gene has CDR1 KGHSY and CDR2 FQNENV. J gave up 10 bases and V 2 bases, and 11 bases lay outside the gene matches. CDR3 bases: TGTGCCAGCAGCCAAACGAGCGGGGGGGCTATGGGGGAGCAGTTCTTC. Translation gives CASSQTSGGAMGEQFF.

This chain uses TRBV4-3 with TRBJ2-1; 7 nucleotides match TRBD1. Germline loops: CDR1 LGHNA, CDR2 YSLEER. Unmatched junction bases numbered 5, after V lost 2 bases and J lost 4 bases. The CDR3 is 15 residues long. Written as DNA, the CDR3 is TGCGCCAGCAGCCAATACCCCAGGGGGTACAATGAGCAGTTCTTC. As protein: CASSQYPRGYNEQFF.

The chain couples TRBV19 to TRBJ2-1, with a weak D call TRBD1 (5 bases). Germline V gene lookup returns CDR1 LNHDA and CDR2 SQIVND (reference sequence). The CDR3 runs to 15 residues. Trimming removed 1 base at V and 2 bases at J, with 9 bases between. The CDR3 nucleotides read TGTGCCAGTAGTATAGGTTCAGGGCCCTACAATGAGCAGTTCTTC. Its protein is CASSIGSGPYNEQFF. The full variable domain, in which reference TRBV19 and TRBJ2-1 provide the parts outside the CDR3, is DGGITQSPKYLFRKEGQNVTLSCEQNLNHDAMYWYRQDPGQGLRLIYYSQIVNDFQKGDIAEGYSVSREKKESFPLTVTSAQKNPTAFYLCASSIGSGPYNEQFFGPGTRLTVL.

The rearrangement uses TRBV10-3 and TRBJ2-5; the D gene is possibly TRBD1 (6 bases). The J call may be mistaken, given a closer DNA end match to TRBJ2-7. The CDR3 sequence is 14 residues long. The germline V gene has CDR1 ENHRY and CDR2 SYGVKD. In nucleotides, the CDR3 is TGTGCCATCAGTGAGGACAGGTCCTCCTACGAGCAGTACTTC. Its protein product is CAISEDRSSYEQYF.

The V gene is TRBV5-4, the J gene TRBJ2-3, with D perhaps TRBD2 (6 bases). Germline CDR1 SGHNT, CDR2 YYREEE (reference sequence). Trimming took 0 bases from V and 8 from J, leaving 25 bases between them. This CDR3 comprises 18 residues. CDR3 sequence (DNA): TGTGCCAGCAGCTTGGGGGGACTTCTTGGTCTGAATCGGGGTACGCAGTATTTT. Residues: CASSLGGLLGLNRGTQYF.

V usage is TRBV30 and J usage is TRBJ2-5; D is perhaps TRBD2 (6 bases). Germline CDR1 GTSNPN, CDR2 SVGIG (reference sequence). V lost 5 bases, J lost 5 bases, and 15 bases lay in between. This CDR3 is 13 amino acids long. CDR3 nucleotides: TGTGCCTGGGATAGTTCAGGGAGGGAGACCCAGTACTTC. Its protein is CAWDSSGRETQYF.